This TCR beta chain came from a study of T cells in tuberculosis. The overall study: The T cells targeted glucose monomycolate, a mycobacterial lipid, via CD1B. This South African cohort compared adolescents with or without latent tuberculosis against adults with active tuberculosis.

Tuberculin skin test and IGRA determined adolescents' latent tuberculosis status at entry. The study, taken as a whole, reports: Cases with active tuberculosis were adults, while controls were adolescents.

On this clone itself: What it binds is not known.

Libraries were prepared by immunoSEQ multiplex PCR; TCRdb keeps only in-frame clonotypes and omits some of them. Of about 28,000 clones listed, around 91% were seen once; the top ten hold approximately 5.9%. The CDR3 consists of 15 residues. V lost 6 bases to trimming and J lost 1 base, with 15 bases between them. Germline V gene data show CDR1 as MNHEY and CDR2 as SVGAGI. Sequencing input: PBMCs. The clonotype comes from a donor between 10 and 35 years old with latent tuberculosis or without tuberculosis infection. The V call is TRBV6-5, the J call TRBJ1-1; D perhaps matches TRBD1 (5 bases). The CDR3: CASSPGGEGNTEAFF. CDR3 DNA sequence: TGTGCCAGCAGCCCCGGGGGGGAGGGGAACACTGAAGCTTTCTTT.